This record concerns one T cell receptor (beta chain) sequence. This record belongs to a study of blood T cell repertoires in COVID-19. Germline V lookup: CDR1 SGHTA, CDR2 FQGNSA. Trimming removed 1 base at V and 6 bases at J, with 4 bases between. This CDR3 comprises 12 residues. Per the study methods: Estimation of nucleated cell counts relied on the amplification of reference gene primers. Assay: immunoSEQ multiplex PCR; the TCRdb copy retains only in-frame clones and omits some. That table furnishes V, J and clone size, whereas the DNA furnished D and trimming. Of over 150,000 clones in the sample, roughly 87% were seen once.

This sequence joins TRBV7-2 and TRBJ1-5; no clear D. This TCR was sampled from a woman in her 50s who had recovered from COVID-19. Sequences were obtained from PBMCs or T cells enriched from blood (not recorded which). The CDR3 nucleotides are TGTGCCAGCAGCTTAGTCGGTCAGCCCCAGCATTTT. Protein sequence: CASSLVGQPQHF.